The clone carrying this TCR beta chain has at least ten counts. The ends were cut back, 4 bases at V and 6 bases at J, with 4 bases in the middle. The CDR3 is 11 amino acids. The record originates from a study of T-cell reconstitution after alpha-beta-depleted transplantation in children. Unique molecular identifiers were incorporated into the prepared TCRbeta library. Each CDR3 protein is one row after TCRdb ran MiXCR on the PCR reads. Of roughly 400,000 distinct CDR3 sequences listed, about a fifth were seen once; the top ten hold less than 4.5%. The clonotype was recovered from a human donor who donated a stem cell graft to a child with acute myeloid leukemia. Sequenced here: PBMCs from the stem cell graft donor, sampled from the stem cell graft. The chain uses TRBV12-3 or TRBV12-4 and TRBJ1-3; the D is unclear. This chain's CDR3 is CASSSENTIYF. DNA for the CDR3: TGTGCCAGCAGTTCGGAAAACACCATATATTTT.